This TCR beta chain came from a study of tumor-infiltrating lymphocytes in primary liver carcinoma. The study, taken as a whole, reports: Overlap in tumor-adjacent and tumor-blood pairs fell below that of tumor region pairs.

The source of the blood RNA was unsorted whole blood, and germline DNA was extracted as well. Trimming shortened V by 1 base and J by 8 bases, and 17 bases separated the two germline ends. Germline V gene sequence: CDR1 MDHEN, CDR2 SYDVKM. This CDR3 is 16 amino acids long. Notes on this clonotype: What it binds is unknown. It is likely a read error, because the conserved phenylalanine at the end of the CDR3 is missing.

Starting from around 500 ng of total RNA, TCR beta cDNA was produced with a primer in the constant region. Employing slightly modified ARM-PCR, three nested multiplex PCR rounds were run, and these gave rise to the TCR beta libraries. Use of TRBV1-TRBV30 forward primers with a C-beta reverse primer characterized the first two PCR rounds, which lasted ten to eleven cycles each. TCRdb recomputed calls from the multiplex PCR reads with MiXCR, one row per CDR3 protein. The sample lists fewer than 400,000 distinct CDR3 sequences, 50% to 70% occurring once. The sequencing input was peripheral blood. The TCR was taken from a man aged 35 to 55 with primary liver carcinoma and hepatitis B virus infection. The rearrangement uses TRBV28 and TRBJ1-4; D ambiguous. The CDR3 nucleotides are TGTGCCAGCAGTTTATCCGATCGACGACCTAGAGAAAAACTGTTTTCT. Translated, it gives CASSLSDRRPREKLFS.